The rows below give T cell receptor beta chains drawn from one sample of a study of T cell repertoires in ileal Crohn's disease. Using immunoSEQ multiplex PCR, the repertoire was profiled, and TCRdb retains in-frame clones only, with some absent. This table has fewer than 20,000 clones, 50% to 75% appearing once. Input material: ileal tissue. These receptors originate from an adult with Crohn's disease. Each CDR3 is given with its conserved first and last residue. The D gene is left open where the match is weak. Size values are once, few and many counts, or a class for expanded clones, and some rows have none.

d_call clone_size j_call v_call cdr3_nt cdr3_aa
. once TRBJ1-5 TRBV7-2 TGTGCCAGCAGCTTAGAGATCCGGAGCAATCAGCCCCAGCATTTT CASSLEIRSNQPQHF
TRBD1 . TRBJ2-1 TRBV7-6 TGTGCCAGCAGCTTAAGGGACAGCACTTACAATGAGCAGTTCTTC CASSLRDSTYNEQFF
TRBD2 . TRBJ2-7 TRBV6-5 TGTGCCAGCAGTGGACTAGCGGGAGTAAACGAGCAGTACTTC CASSGLAGVNEQYF
. . TRBJ2-2 TRBV2 TGTGCCAGCAGGACTCTTCCCGGCGGGGAGCTGTTTTTT CASRTLPGGELFF
. . TRBJ2-2 TRBV30 TGTGCCTGGAGTGGAAACCGAGTCACCGGGGAGCTGTTTTTT CAWSGNRVTGELFF
TRBD2 . TRBJ2-3 TRBV7-9 TGTGCCAGCAGTTCAACTAGCGGGGGCACAGATACGCAGTATTTT CASSSTSGGTDTQYF
TRBD1 . TRBJ1-1 TRBV11-2 TGTGCCAGCAGCCAAAATCAGGGGGCCCTGAACACTGAAGCTTTCTTT CASSQNQGALNTEAFF
TRBD1 . TRBJ2-7 TRBV5-1 TGCGCCAGCAGCACGGGACAGGCCTCCTCCTACGAGCAGTACTTC CASSTGQASSYEQYF
. few TRBJ1-1 TRBV6-1 TGTGCCAGCAGTGAGAGGGAAAACACTGAAGCTTTCTTT CASSERENTEAFF
TRBD2 . TRBJ2-1 TRBV7-3 TGTGCCAGCAGTCCACTAGCGGGAGCCACCAATGAGCAGTTCTTC CASSPLAGATNEQFF
. few TRBJ2-2 TRBV7-2 TGTGCCAGCAGCTTAGGAGGTCTAGCGACGAACACCGGGGAGCTGTTTTTT CASSLGGLATNTGELFF
TRBD2 . TRBJ2-1 TRBV2 TGTGCCAGCAGTGAACCGGGGGGCAATGAGCAGTTCTTC CASSEPGGNEQFF
TRBD2 . TRBJ2-2 TRBV23-1 TGCGCCAGCAGTCAATCTGCGGGGGAGAACACCGGGGAGCTGTTTTTT CASSQSAGENTGELFF
. few TRBJ2-2 TRBV7-7 TGTGCCAGCAGCCCCTCATTTAGTAACACCGGGGAGCTGTTTTTT CASSPSFSNTGELFF
TRBD2 . TRBJ2-3 TRBV5-1 TGCGCCAGCAGCCGCTTGATTAGCGGGAACACAGATACGCAGTATTTT CASSRLISGNTDTQYF
TRBD2 . TRBJ2-1 TRBV19 TGTGCCAGTAGTAAAACTAGCGGGCAATACAATGAGCAGTTCTTC CASSKTSGQYNEQFF
TRBD2 . TRBJ2-7 TRBV18 TGTGCCAGCTCACCAGAGGGACTATCCTACGAGCAGTACTTC CASSPEGLSYEQYF
TRBD2 few TRBJ2-1 TRBV4-1 TGCGCCAGCAGCCAGGGACTAGCTGATGAGCAGTTCTTC CASSQGLADEQFF
TRBD1 few TRBJ1-2 TRBV28 TGTGCCAGCAGGGGCAGGGGGAACTATGGCTACACCTTC CASRGRGNYGYTF
TRBD1 few TRBJ2-2 TRBV19 TGTGCCAGTAGTATAGTTAGGGGGCGAGGCACCGGGGAGCTGTTTTTT CASSIVRGRGTGELFF
. . TRBJ1-5 TRBV27 TGTGCCAGCAGCCGTACCTGGGCTATTAGCAATCAGCCCCAGCATTTT CASSRTWAISNQPQHF
TRBD2 . TRBJ2-2 TRBV28 TGTGCCGGTTGTACTAGCGGGAGCGGCACCGGGGAGCTGTTTTTT CAGCTSGSGTGELFF
. . TRBJ2-3 TRBV27 TGTGCCAGCAGTCCCTGGGAGGGCACAGATACGCAGTATTTT CASSPWEGTDTQYF
. . TRBJ2-6 TRBV19 TGTGCCAGTAGTATAAGCCCTGGGGCCAACGTCCTGACTTTC CASSISPGANVLTF
. . TRBJ2-7 TRBV5-1 TGCGCCAGCAGTATCCTACAGGGTGCCTACGAGCAGTACTTC CASSILQGAYEQYF
TRBD1 . TRBJ2-3 TRBV19 TGTGCCAGTAGTTCGGACAGGCGACAAACAGATACGCAGTATTTT CASSSDRRQTDTQYF
. . TRBJ2-7 TRBV4-2 TGTGCCAGCAGCCAAGACCACACCCCGACTCTCCGCGAGCAGTACTTC CASSQDHTPTLREQYF
TRBD2 . TRBJ2-1 TRBV2 TGTGCCAGCAGATGGACTAGCGTGAGCTCCTACAATGAGCAGTTCTTC CASRWTSVSSYNEQFF
. . TRBJ1-3 TRBV7-9 TGTGCCAGCAGGTCAGGGGTCATAAACACCATATATTTT CASRSGVINTIYF
TRBD1 few TRBJ2-7 TRBV10-2 TGCGCCAGCAGAAGTGGGCAGGGGGCTTACGAGCAGTACTTC CASRSGQGAYEQYF
. once TRBJ1-1 TRBV19 TGTGCCAGTAGTAGTAATAGAGACACTGAAGCTTTCTTT CASSSNRDTEAFF
. few TRBJ1-3 TRBV6-6 TGTGCCAGCAGTTACGACACCACCTCTGGAAACACCATATATTTT CASSYDTTSGNTIYF
. . TRBJ2-1 TRBV27 TGTGCCAGCAGACCGACACGTTTACCCTACAATGAGCAGTTCTTC CASRPTRLPYNEQFF
. . TRBJ1-2 TRBV5-1 TGCGCCAGCAGCTTGGGGACAGACTATGGCTACACCTTC CASSLGTDYGYTF
. . TRBJ1-2 TRBV5-1 TGCGCCAGCAGCTCGGAGGGACGCCTAGGCTATGGCTACACCTTC CASSSEGRLGYGYTF
TRBD1 . TRBJ2-7 TRBV27 TGTGCCAGCAGTTTAAGGGCTGTAGGACAGGGGTTCCACGAGCAGTACTTC CASSLRAVGQGFHEQYF
. . TRBJ2-4 TRBV29-1 TGCAGCGTTGGAGGTGAGATGGGAGCCAAAAACATTCAGTACTTC CSVGGEMGAKNIQYF
TRBD2 . TRBJ2-7 TRBV27 TGTGCCAGCAGTTTGGCGGGAGGACCCGAGCAGTACTTC CASSLAGGPEQYF
. . TRBJ1-1 TRBV6-1 TGTGCCAGCAGTGAAGCGCTTGGGACACTGAACACTGAAGCTTTCTTT CASSEALGTLNTEAFF
TRBD1 few TRBJ2-1 TRBV5-1 TGCGCCAGCAGCTTGGATTCGGGACAGGGGTACAATGAGCAGTTCTTC CASSLDSGQGYNEQFF
TRBD1 . TRBJ1-5 TRBV28 TGTGCCAGTAAGAAGGGGGCAGGAAATCAGCCCCAGCATTTT CASKKGAGNQPQHF
. . TRBJ2-4 TRBV4-2 TGTGCCAGCAGCCTCCGACAGGAAAACATTCAGTACTTC CASSLRQENIQYF
TRBD2 . TRBJ2-7 TRBV6-1 TGTGCCAGCAGTGCGGGACTAGCGGGAGTTTGGTACGAGCAGTACTTC CASSAGLAGVWYEQYF
TRBD1 . TRBJ1-5 TRBV19 TGTGCCAGTAGAACAGGGGGCGGTCAGCCCCAGCATTTT CASRTGGGQPQHF
. few TRBJ1-5 TRBV28 TGTGCCAGCAGTTTCGACAGGTACAGCAATCAGCCCCAGCATTTT CASSFDRYSNQPQHF
. . TRBJ1-4 TRBV30 TGTGCCTGGAGGGGGGGGGTGAGCACTAATGAAAAACTGTTTTTT CAWRGGVSTNEKLFF
TRBD2 medium-sized TRBJ2-3 TRBV6-6 TGTGCCAGCAGGGCCGGGACTAGAGATAGCACAGATACGCAGTATTTT CASRAGTRDSTDTQYF
TRBD2 . TRBJ2-1 TRBV6-4 TGTGCCAGCAGTGACTCAGATAGCGGGAGCCCCAATGAGCAGTTCTTC CASSDSDSGSPNEQFF
TRBD2 . TRBJ2-6 TRBV27 TGTGCCAGCAGCCAACTAGCGTTCTCCGGTGGGGCCAACGTCCTGACTTTC CASSQLAFSGGANVLTF
. . TRBJ1-1 TRBV2 TGTGCCAGCAGTGAACAGTGGAACACTGAAGCTTTCTTT CASSEQWNTEAFF
TRBD1 . TRBJ2-7 TRBV4-3 TGCGCCAGCAGCCAAGGACAGGGCTCCTACGAGCAGTACTTC CASSQGQGSYEQYF